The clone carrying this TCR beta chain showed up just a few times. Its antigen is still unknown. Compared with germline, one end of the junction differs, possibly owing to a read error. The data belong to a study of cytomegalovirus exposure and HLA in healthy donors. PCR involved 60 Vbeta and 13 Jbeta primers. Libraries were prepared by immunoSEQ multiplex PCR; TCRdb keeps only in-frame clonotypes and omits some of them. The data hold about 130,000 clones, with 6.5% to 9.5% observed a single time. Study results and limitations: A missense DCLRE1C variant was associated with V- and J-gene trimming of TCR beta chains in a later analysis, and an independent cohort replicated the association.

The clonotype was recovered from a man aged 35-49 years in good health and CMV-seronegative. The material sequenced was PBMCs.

CDR3: CARSPPGEYNEQFF. The CDR3 region has the DNA TGTGCCCGTAGTCCTCCGGGGGAATACAATGAGCAGTTCTTC. The chain employs TRBV19 and TRBJ2-1, with D possibly TRBD2 on 6 matching bases. CDR3 length equals 14 residues. From germline, CDR1 is LNHDA and CDR2 SQIVND (reference sequence).